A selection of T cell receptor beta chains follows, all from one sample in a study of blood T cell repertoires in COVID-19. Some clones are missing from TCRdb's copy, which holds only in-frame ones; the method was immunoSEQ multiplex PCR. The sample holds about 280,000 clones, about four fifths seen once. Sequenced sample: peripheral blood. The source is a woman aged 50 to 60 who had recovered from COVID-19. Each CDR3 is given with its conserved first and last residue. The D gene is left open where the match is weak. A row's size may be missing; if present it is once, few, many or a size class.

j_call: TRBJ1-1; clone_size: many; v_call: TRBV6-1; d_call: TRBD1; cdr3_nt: TGTGCCAGCAGTGAGACACAGGGGACTGAAGCTTTCTTT; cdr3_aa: CASSETQGTEAFF
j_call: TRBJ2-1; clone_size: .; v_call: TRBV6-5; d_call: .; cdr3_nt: TGTGCCAGCAGTTACGGTCGGGGCTCCTACAATGAGCAGTTCTTC; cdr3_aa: CASSYGRGSYNEQFF
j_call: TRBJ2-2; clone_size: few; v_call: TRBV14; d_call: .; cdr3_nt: TGTGCCAGCAGAGGAACTAGCAACACCGGGGAGCTGTTTTTT; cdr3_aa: CASRGTSNTGELFF
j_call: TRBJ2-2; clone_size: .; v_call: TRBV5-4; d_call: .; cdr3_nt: TGTGCCAGCAGCCCCGGGGCGGGATCCGCGAACACCGGGGAGCTGTTTTTT; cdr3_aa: CASSPGAGSANTGELFF
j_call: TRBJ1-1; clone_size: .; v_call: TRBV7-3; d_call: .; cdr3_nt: TGTGCCAGCAGCTTGAGAGGGTTAAACACTGAAGCTTTCTTT; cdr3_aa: CASSLRGLNTEAFF
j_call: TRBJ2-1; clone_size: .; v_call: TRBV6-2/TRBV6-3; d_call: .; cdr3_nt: TGTGCCAGCAGTCCAGTAGCGTTTGAGCAGTTCTTC; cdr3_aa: CASSPVAFEQFF
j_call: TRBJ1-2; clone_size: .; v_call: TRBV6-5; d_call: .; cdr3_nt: TGTGCCAGCAGAACCGGTTACTATGGCTACACCTTC; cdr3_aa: CASRTGYYGYTF
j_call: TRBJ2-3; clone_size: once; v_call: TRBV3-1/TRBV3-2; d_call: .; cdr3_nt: TGTGCCAGCAGCCGTCGCAGATCGGATACGCAGTATTTT; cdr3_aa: CASSRRRSDTQYF
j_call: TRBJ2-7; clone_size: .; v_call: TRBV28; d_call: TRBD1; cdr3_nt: TGTGCCAGCAGTTTCGTAGGGACAGGGGGATGGACCTACGAGCAGTACTTC; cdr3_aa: CASSFVGTGGWTYEQYF
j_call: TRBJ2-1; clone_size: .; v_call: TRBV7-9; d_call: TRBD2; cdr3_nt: TGTGCCAGCAGCCCGCTGGGACTAGCGGGTAAGGAGGGTGAGCAGTTCTTC; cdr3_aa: CASSPLGLAGKEGEQFF
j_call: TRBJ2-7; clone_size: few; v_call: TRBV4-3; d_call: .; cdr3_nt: TGCGCCAGCAGCCAAAGGGGGGGAGATTCCTACGAGCAGTACTTC; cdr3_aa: CASSQRGGDSYEQYF
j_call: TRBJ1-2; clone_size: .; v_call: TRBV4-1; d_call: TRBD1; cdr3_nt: TGCGCCAGCAGCCTAATACAGGGGGAGTCTGGTGGCTACACCTTC; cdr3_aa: CASSLIQGESGGYTF
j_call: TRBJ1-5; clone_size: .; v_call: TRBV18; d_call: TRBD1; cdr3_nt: TGTGCCAGCTCACCCCCGGGACAGGGCTATCAGCCCCAGCATTTT; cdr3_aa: CASSPPGQGYQPQHF
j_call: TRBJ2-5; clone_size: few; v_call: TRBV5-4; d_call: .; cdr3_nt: TGTGCCAGCAGCTTGGCAGGGGCGCGAGAGACCCAGTACTTC; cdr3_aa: CASSLAGARETQYF
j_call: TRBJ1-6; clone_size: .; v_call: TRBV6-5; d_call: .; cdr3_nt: TGTGCCAACGGTAGGCAGGGGTATCGTAATTCACCCCTCCACTTT; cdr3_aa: CANGRQGYRNSPLHF